This T cell receptor (beta chain) was found in a study of cytomegalovirus exposure and HLA in healthy donors. Overall study context: Counted in an early data release were tens of millions of unique TCRs from HLA-typed donors. Study findings and constraints: The investigators catalogued 164 TCR beta chains as cytomegalovirus-associated. A later analysis by the authors found several of the most significant clusters apparently linked to common viral pathogens. Across donors, sequencing depth was assumed by presence/absence analyses to be roughly uniform.

This clone has just one count. The antigen remains unidentified. Other nucleotide sequences from this sample produce the same CDR3. The PCR made use of 60 Vbeta and 13 Jbeta primers. Method: immunoSEQ multiplex PCR; TCRdb's copy keeps in-frame clones and lacks some. Of about 31,000 clones in the sample, around nine tenths are singletons; the top ten hold approximately 3%. This CDR3 comprises 13 residues. With 8 bases removed from V and 2 bases from J, the gap between germline ends came to 13 bases. CDR1 and CDR2 (germline): MNHEY, SMNVEV (reference sequence). The clonotype originates from a boy aged 5-17 years in good health and CMV-seronegative. This sequence joins TRBV27 and TRBJ2-7; D is uncertain. Sequenced material: PBMCs. For the CDR3, the DNA is TGTGCCAGCGCCTTGGGCCGAACCTACGAGCAGTACTTC. This translates into CASALGRTYEQYF.